This TCR beta chain was obtained from a study of blood T cell repertoires in COVID-19. The junction had 4 bases not matched to a gene; V was cut back by 5 bases and J by 8 bases. The CDR3 runs to 13 residues. Germline V gives CDR1 MDHEN, CDR2 SYDVKM. Produced via immunoSEQ multiplex PCR; TCRdb's table is partial and in-frame only. The table has 30,000 to 40,000 clones, roughly 85% seen once. The TCR originated in a woman in her sixties or seventies with active COVID-19. Sequenced: peripheral blood. This rearrangement joins TRBV28 to TRBJ2-1, with TRBD1 matching 9 bases. CDR3 nucleotides: TGTGCCAGCAGTCCTCGGACAGGGGATGAGCAGTTCTTC. Its translation is CASSPRTGDEQFF.